This is a list of T cell receptor beta chains from one sample in a study of identical twins. TCRdb re-called the 5' RACE reads through MiXCR, storing one row per CDR3 protein. Of roughly 260,000 distinct CDR3 sequences listed, more than 12% are singletons. What was sequenced was memory (CD45RO+) T cells sorted from blood. These receptors were taken from a woman between 18 and 30 years old in good health. CDR3s leave out the opening cysteine and the closing phenylalanine or tryptophan. Fields, in order: V gene, J gene, CDR3 protein.

TRBV5-5	TRBJ1-1	ASSPRQAMNTEAF
TRBV7-2	TRBJ2-3	ASSSHPGSLSTDTQY
TRBV20-1	TRBJ2-7	SARDITPTYEQY
TRBV6-5	TRBJ1-5	ASKGLSQPQH
TRBV2	TRBJ2-2	ASEGQGTGELF
TRBV29-1	TRBJ2-1	SVDKGHENEQF
TRBV19	TRBJ2-1	ASSIRAGVVDEQF
TRBV3-1	TRBJ2-1	ASSHGGERPYNEQF
TRBV10-1	TRBJ2-2	ASSESGVAEGELF
TRBV11-2	TRBJ2-5	ASSLGPRDQETQY
TRBV6-2/TRBV6-3	TRBJ1-1	ASSYSGGEGTEAF
TRBV2	TRBJ2-1	ASSAEHNEQF
TRBV27	TRBJ1-4	ASSVSRDRNEKLF
TRBV7-9	TRBJ1-6	ASRLQGSPLH
TRBV20-1	TRBJ2-7	SAATGSIHEQY
TRBV12-3/TRBV12-4	TRBJ2-3	ASSFHSGTTDTQY